Below, 22 T cell receptor beta chains from the same sample are listed, as sequenced in a study of PD-1 blockade in mismatch repair-deficient tumors. Generated by immunoSEQ multiplex PCR, the TCRdb table keeps only in-frame clones and is missing some. The table includes 50,000 to 75,000 clones, about 91% detected once. The sample in question was peripheral blood, obtained 52 weeks after starting pembrolizumab. Receptors were obtained from an adult with mismatch repair-deficient cancer.

This sequence joins TRBV11-2 and TRBJ2-5, with a tentative D call TRBD2 (5 bases). This CDR3 contains 14 residues. Trimming removed 1 base from V and 5 bases from J, with 11 bases in between. Germline CDR1 reads SGHAT; CDR2 reads FQNNGV. CDR3: CASSLVERGETQYF. As DNA, the CDR3 is TGTGCCAGCAGCTTAGTAGAACGAGGGGAGACCCAGTACTTC.

V gene TRBV4-1 combines with J gene TRBJ1-4; no clear D. The germline CDR1 and CDR2 sequences are MGHRA and YSYEKL. Trimming removed 6 bases at V and 8 bases at J, with 13 bases between. This CDR3 has 13 residues. CDR3 in amino acids: CASSERDGEKLFF. CDR3 coding DNA: TGCGCCAGCAGTGAGCGGGATGGGGAAAAACTGTTTTTT.

The chain employs TRBV6-5 and TRBJ2-1, with TRBD1 matching over 9 bases. Trimming cost V 4 bases and J 8 bases; bases outside gene matches: 9. This CDR3 has 15 residues. In germline, CDR1 is MNHEY, CDR2 SVGAGI. The CDR3 region has the DNA TGTGCCAGCAGTTCCAGCGGGACAGGGTCGGATGAGCAGTTCTTC. Encoded protein: CASSSSGTGSDEQFF.

The chain uses TRBV4-2 and TRBJ2-1; 8 nucleotides agree with TRBD2. CDR3 length equals 17 residues. The germline CDR1 and CDR2 sequences are LGHNA and YNFKEQ. With 2 bases clipped from V and 1 base from J, the junction kept 7 bases outside the gene matches. CDR3 protein: CASSQSPGLGSYNEQFF. In DNA, the CDR3 is TGTGCCAGCAGCCAATCCCCGGGACTAGGATCCTACAATGAGCAGTTCTTC.

Comments on this clone: The same CDR3 is also encoded by other DNA sequences in this sample. The chain has TRBV10-3 and TRBJ2-5; D remains ambiguous. The CDR3 runs to 13 residues. CDR1 is ENHRY, CDR2 SYGVKD, per germline. Deletions cut 0 bases from V and 3 bases from J, with 5 bases between. The CDR3 bases are TGTGCCATCAGTGAGTCCAACGAAGAGACCCAGTACTTC. This gives the protein CAISESNEETQYF.

This sequence joins TRBV2 and TRBJ2-4; D might be TRBD1 or TRBD2, each matching 5 bases. This CDR3 comprises 14 residues. Trimming pared 4 bases from V and 2 bases from J, leaving 9 bases between. CDR1 and CDR2 from the germline V gene are SNHLY and FYNNEI. The CDR3 sequence is CASSGGLTKNIQYF. The CDR3 DNA follows: TGTGCCAGCAGTGGGGGGTTAACCAAAAACATTCAGTACTTC.

The chain recombines TRBV29-1 with TRBJ2-7; the match to TRBD1 covers 11 bases. This CDR3 comprises 15 residues. Trimming removed 2 bases from V and 0 bases from J; junction bases left unmatched: 3. In germline, CDR1 is SQVTM, CDR2 ANQGSEA. CDR3 coding DNA: TGCAGCGTTGAAAGGACAGGGGGCGGCTCCTACGAGCAGTACTTC. This codes for CSVERTGGGSYEQYF.

The chain uses TRBV2 and TRBJ2-3; the D is unclear. Trimming took 2 bases from V and 2 from J, leaving 14 bases between them. This CDR3 has 16 amino acids. CDR1 is SNHLY and CDR2 is FYNNEI in the germline V gene. The CDR3 DNA reads TGTGCCAGCAGTGAACGGTACATTCGTTCCACAGATACGCAGTATTTT. It yields the protein CASSERYIRSTDTQYF. The whole variable domain, remainder taken from reference TRBV2 and TRBJ2-3, is EPEVTQTPSHQVTQMGQEVILRCVPISNHLYFYWYRQILGQKVEFLVSFYNNEISEKSEIFDDQFSVERPDGSNFTLKIRSTKLEDSAMYFCASSERYIRSTDTQYFGPGTRLTVL.

J is TRBJ2-7 and V is TRBV11-2, with D perhaps being TRBD1 or TRBD2 (5 bases each). Germline CDR1 and CDR2: SGHAT and FQNNGV. CDR3 length: 13 amino acids. Trimming shortened V by 4 bases and J by 3 bases, and 10 bases separated the two germline ends. The CDR3 sequence is CASSWGPNYEQYF. In DNA form, the CDR3 reads TGTGCCAGCAGCTGGGGACCCAACTACGAGCAGTACTTC. Full variable domain (remainder filled in from reference TRBV11-2 and TRBJ2-7): EAGVAQSPRYKIIEKRQSVAFWCNPISGHATLYWYQQILGQGPKLLIQFQNNGVVDDSQLPKDRFSAERLKGVDSTLKIQPAKLEDSAVYLCASSWGPNYEQYFGPGTRLTVT.

The genes are TRBV28 and TRBJ2-7; D uncertain. The CDR3 extends over 15 amino acids. V was trimmed by 6 bases and J by 7 bases, leaving 22 bases between them. CDR1 and CDR2 from the germline V gene are MDHEN and SYDVKM. The CDR3 here is CASSPPRALLREQYF. DNA of the CDR3: TGTGCCAGCAGCCCCCCTCGAGCCCTACTACGGGAGCAGTACTTC.

The chain is built from TRBV11-3 and TRBJ2-5; TRBD2 aligns across 12 bases. The germline V gene has CDR1 SGHNT and CDR2 YENEEA. CDR3 size: 16 residues. V shed 1 base and J 5 bases; nucleotides not matched to a gene: 5. In nucleotides, the CDR3 is TGTGCCAGCAGCTTAGGACTAGCGGGAGTACAGGAGACCCAGTACTTC. Translated: CASSLGLAGVQETQYF.

This chain links TRBV29-1 with TRBJ2-7; the match to TRBD2 covers 8 bases. The ends lost 5 bases at V and 5 bases at J; junction bases unmatched: 5. This CDR3 has 12 amino acids. CDR1 and CDR2 from the germline V gene are SQVTM and ANQGSEA. CDR3: CSVISGSHEQYF. The DNA of the CDR3 is TGCAGCGTTATAAGCGGGAGCCACGAGCAGTACTTC.

This chain's CDR3 is CASSQLAGLTDTQYF. Here the CDR3 DNA reads TGTGCCAGCAGCCAACTAGCGGGACTCACAGATACGCAGTATTTT. This chain joins TRBV27 and TRBJ2-3, with 10 bases fitting TRBD2. The CDR3 sequence is 15 residues long. J gave up 2 bases and V 6 bases, and 5 bases lay outside the gene matches. Germline loops: CDR1 MNHEY, CDR2 SMNVEV (reference sequence).

The genes are TRBV29-1 and TRBJ2-1, with TRBD1 identical over 8 bases. Trimming removed 7 bases from V and 8 bases from J; junction bases left unmatched: 13. Germline V CDR1 and CDR2: SQVTM, ANQGSEA. This CDR3 comprises 14 residues. The CDR3 DNA follows: TGCAGCGCCGAGACCCCTGACAGGGGCGATGAGCAGTTCTTC. Translation gives CSAETPDRGDEQFF.

This clone is a singleton in its sample. This chain connects TRBV11-3 to TRBJ2-3, with D perhaps matching TRBD1 (8 bases). Germline V gene data show CDR1 as SGHNT and CDR2 as YENEEA. Trimming took off 0 bases at V and 4 bases at J, with 14 bases between the two ends. CDR3 size: 16 residues. The CDR3 sequence: CASSLENRGGADTQYF. Written as DNA, the CDR3 is TGTGCCAGCAGCTTAGAAAACAGGGGGGGCGCAGATACGCAGTATTTT. Full variable domain (rest looked up from reference TRBV11-3 and TRBJ2-3): EAGVVQSPRYKIIEKKQPVAFWCNPISGHNTLYWYLQNLGQGPELLIRYENEEAVDDSQLPKDRFSAERLKGVDSTLKIQPAELGDSAVYLCASSLENRGGADTQYFGPGTRLTVL.

This sequence joins TRBV19 and TRBJ2-1; 8 bases line up with TRBD2. CDR3 length: 15 amino acids. The ends lost 1 base at V and 7 bases at J; junction bases unmatched: 6. Germline loops: CDR1 LNHDA, CDR2 SQIVND (reference sequence). CDR3 sequence: CASSIGGLARNEQFF. The DNA of the CDR3 is TGTGCCAGTAGTATAGGAGGACTAGCTAGGAATGAGCAGTTCTTC.

The chain carries TRBV5-5 and TRBJ2-1, with 11 bases that match TRBD1. The V gene end was trimmed by 7 bases and the J gene end by 4 bases; junction bases not matched to a gene: 7. CDR1 and CDR2 from the germline V gene are SGHKS and YYEKEE (reference sequence). CDR3 length: 15 residues. CDR3 sequence: CASETGTGGYNEQFF. CDR3 DNA sequence: TGTGCCAGCGAAACCGGGACAGGGGGTTACAATGAGCAGTTCTTC.

This clone was observed a handful of times. The V call is TRBV2, the J call TRBJ1-3, with D possibly TRBD1 on 5 matching bases. Trimming left V 3 bases short and J 1 base short, with 7 bases between. Germline CDR1 reads SNHLY; CDR2 reads FYNNEI. The CDR3 loop spans 14 amino acids. Here the CDR3 DNA reads TGTGCCAGCAGTGACGAGGGGTCTGGAAACACCATATATTTT. This encodes CASSDEGSGNTIYF.

This chain joins TRBV27 and TRBJ1-5; TRBD1 is a possible D gene (5 bases). Germline loops: CDR1 MNHEY, CDR2 SMNVEV (reference sequence). The CDR3 is made up of 14 amino acids. Trimming left V 3 bases short and J 7 bases short, with 13 bases between. For the CDR3, the DNA is TGTGCCAGCAGTTTGGGTTCAGGGCACCAGCCCCAGCATTTT. It yields the protein CASSLGSGHQPQHF.

This clone has a single count. The chain links TRBV5-6 to TRBJ2-7; D uncertain. The CDR3 extends over 15 amino acids. Germline V lookup: CDR1 SGHDT, CDR2 YYEEEE. The V gene lost 4 bases and the J gene lost 6 bases, with 20 bases spanning the gap. The CDR3 protein is CASSPGPRVGREQYF. CDR3 DNA sequence: TGTGCCAGCAGCCCAGGCCCAAGAGTCGGTCGCGAGCAGTACTTC. The complete variable domain, with remaining parts taken from reference TRBV5-6 and TRBJ2-7, reads DAGVTQSPTHLIKTRGQQVTLRCSPKSGHDTVSWYQQALGQGPQFIFQYYEEEERQRGNFPDRFSGHQFPNYSSELNVNALLLGDSALYLCASSPGPRVGREQYFGPGTRLTVT.

This clone was seen a handful of times. V usage is TRBV11-2 and J usage is TRBJ2-4; either TRBD1 or TRBD2 may fit D (6 bases each). This CDR3 is built from 17 residues. Germline lookup yields CDR1 SGHAT and CDR2 FQNNGV. V gave up 5 bases and J gave up 0 bases, with 17 bases separating them. The CDR3: CASSTTRGGLAKNIQYF. The CDR3 DNA sequence: TGTGCCAGCAGCACAACTAGAGGGGGGTTAGCCAAAAACATTCAGTACTTC. Full variable domain (missing parts from reference TRBV11-2 and TRBJ2-4): EAGVAQSPRYKIIEKRQSVAFWCNPISGHATLYWYQQILGQGPKLLIQFQNNGVVDDSQLPKDRFSAERLKGVDSTLKIQPAKLEDSAVYLCASSTTRGGLAKNIQYFGAGTRLSVL.

The chain joins TRBV28 to TRBJ1-1, with unresolved D. The germline V gene encodes CDR1 MDHEN and CDR2 SYDVKM. The length of the CDR3 is 14 residues. With 3 bases removed from V and 1 base from J, the gap between germline ends came to 9 bases. DNA of the CDR3: TGTGCCAGCAGTTTTCACACGACGAACACTGAAGCTTTCTTT. Encoded protein: CASSFHTTNTEAFF.